The clone carrying this T cell receptor beta chain has a handful of counts. The V and J ends lost 5 bases and 5 bases respectively, with 21 bases between them. This CDR3 contains 17 residues. Per germline, CDR1 SGHAT and CDR2 FQNNGV. This specimen belongs to a study of T cells after yellow fever vaccination. At the level of the study: SMART-Seq v4 Ultra Low Input handled preparation of low-cell-number fractions. Study-wide results and caveats: The study noted that FACS-sorted repertoires could contain abundant clonotypes contaminating from the bulk population. Subsequent booster samples again held most clones from primary vaccination (96% CD4, approximately 86% CD8). A small share of clonotypes appeared in both CD4 and CD8 compartments.

TCRdb processed the 5' RACE reads anew with MiXCR; each CDR3 protein has one entry. The sample has roughly 48,000 distinct CDR3 sequences; 5% to 8.5% are singletons. The J gene is TRBJ2-2, the V gene TRBV11-2, with D maybe TRBD1 (5 bases). This sample comprised CD8+ T cells not binding an NS4B(214-222) dextramer, sorted from PBMCs, obtained 45 days after the first yellow fever vaccination. The TCR was taken from a man younger than 35 who received the YFV17D yellow fever vaccine. The CDR3 region is CASSHPSLAGHTGELFF. The DNA of the CDR3 is TGTGCCAGCAGCCACCCCTCCTTGGCAGGGCATACCGGGGAGCTGTTTTTT. The full variable domain, completed using reference TRBV11-2 and TRBJ2-2, is EAGVAQSPRYKIIEKRQSVAFWCNPISGHATLYWYQQILGQGPKLLIQFQNNGVVDDSQLPKDRFSAERLKGVDSTLKIQPAKLEDSAVYLCASSHPSLAGHTGELFFGEGSRLTVL.